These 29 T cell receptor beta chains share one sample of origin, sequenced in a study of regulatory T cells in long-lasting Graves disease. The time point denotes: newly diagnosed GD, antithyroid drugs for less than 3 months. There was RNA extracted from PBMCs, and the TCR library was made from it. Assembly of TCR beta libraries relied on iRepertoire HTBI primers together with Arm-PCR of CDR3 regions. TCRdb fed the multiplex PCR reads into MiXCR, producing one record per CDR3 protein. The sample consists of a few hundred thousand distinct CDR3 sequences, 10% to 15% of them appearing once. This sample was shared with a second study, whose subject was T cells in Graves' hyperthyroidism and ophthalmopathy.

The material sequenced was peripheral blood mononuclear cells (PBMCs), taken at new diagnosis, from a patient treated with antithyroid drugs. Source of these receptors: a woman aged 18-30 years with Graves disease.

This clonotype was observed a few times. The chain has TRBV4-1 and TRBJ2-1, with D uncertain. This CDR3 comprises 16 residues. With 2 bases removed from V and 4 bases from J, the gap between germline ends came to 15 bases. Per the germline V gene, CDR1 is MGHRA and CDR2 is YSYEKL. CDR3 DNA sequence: TGCGCCAGCAGCCAACCGAACGAAGACACATACAATGAGCAGTTCTTC. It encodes CASSQPNEDTYNEQFF.

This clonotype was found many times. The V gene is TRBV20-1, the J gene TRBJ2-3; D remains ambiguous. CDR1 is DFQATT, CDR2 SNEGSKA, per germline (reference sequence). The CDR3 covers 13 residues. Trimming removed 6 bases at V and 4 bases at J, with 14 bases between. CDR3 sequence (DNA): TGCAGTGCCGTACAACCGGGCGCAGATACGCAGTATTTT. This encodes CSAVQPGADTQYF.

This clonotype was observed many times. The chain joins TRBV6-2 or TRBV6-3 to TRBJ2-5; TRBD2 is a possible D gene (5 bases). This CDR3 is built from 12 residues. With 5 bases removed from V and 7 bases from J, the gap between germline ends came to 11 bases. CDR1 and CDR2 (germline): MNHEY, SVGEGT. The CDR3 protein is CASSRGLGTQYF. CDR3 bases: TGTGCCAGCAGTCGCGGACTTGGGACCCAGTACTTC.

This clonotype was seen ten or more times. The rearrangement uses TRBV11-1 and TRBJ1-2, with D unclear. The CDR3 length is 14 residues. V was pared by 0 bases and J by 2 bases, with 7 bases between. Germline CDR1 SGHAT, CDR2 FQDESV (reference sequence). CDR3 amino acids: CASSLARENYGYTF. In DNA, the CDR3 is TGTGCCAGCAGCTTAGCCCGGGAAAACTATGGCTACACCTTC.

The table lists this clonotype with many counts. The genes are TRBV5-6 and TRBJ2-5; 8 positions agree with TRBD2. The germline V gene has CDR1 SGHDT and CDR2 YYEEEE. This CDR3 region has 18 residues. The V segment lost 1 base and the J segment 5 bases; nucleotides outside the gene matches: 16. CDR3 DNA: TGTGCCAGCAGCTTGCTGGCGGGGGGCTCCGGGGTTTGGGAGACCCAGTACTTC. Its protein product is CASSLLAGGSGVWETQYF.

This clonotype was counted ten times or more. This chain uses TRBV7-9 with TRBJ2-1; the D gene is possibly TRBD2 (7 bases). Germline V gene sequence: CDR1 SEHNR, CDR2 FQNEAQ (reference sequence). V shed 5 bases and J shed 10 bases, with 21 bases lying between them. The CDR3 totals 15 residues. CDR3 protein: CASSLSRIGGGEQFF. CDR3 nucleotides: TGTGCCAGCAGCCTGTCTCGGATCGGCGGGGGCGAGCAGTTCTTC.

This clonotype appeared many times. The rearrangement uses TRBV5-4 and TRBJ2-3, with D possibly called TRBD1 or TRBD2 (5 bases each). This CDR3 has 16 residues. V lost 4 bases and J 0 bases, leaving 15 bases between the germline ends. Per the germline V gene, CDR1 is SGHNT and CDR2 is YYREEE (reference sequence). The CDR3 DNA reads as TGTGCCAGCAGCCGCCCTCAGGGAGCTAGCACAGATACGCAGTATTTT. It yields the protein CASSRPQGASTDTQYF.

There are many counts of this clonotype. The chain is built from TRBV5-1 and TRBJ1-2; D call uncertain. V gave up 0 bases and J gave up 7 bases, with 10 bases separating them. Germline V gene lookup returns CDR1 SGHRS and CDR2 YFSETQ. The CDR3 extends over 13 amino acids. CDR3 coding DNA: TGCGCCAGCAGCTTGGCCCCTTACGGTGGCTACACCTTC. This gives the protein CASSLAPYGGYTF. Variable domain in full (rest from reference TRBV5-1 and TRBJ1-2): KAGVTQTPRYLIKTRGQQVTLSCSPISGHRSVSWYQQTPGQGLQFLFEYFSETQRNKGNFPGRFSGRQFSNSRSEMNVSTLELGDSALYLCASSLAPYGGYTFGSGTRLTVV.

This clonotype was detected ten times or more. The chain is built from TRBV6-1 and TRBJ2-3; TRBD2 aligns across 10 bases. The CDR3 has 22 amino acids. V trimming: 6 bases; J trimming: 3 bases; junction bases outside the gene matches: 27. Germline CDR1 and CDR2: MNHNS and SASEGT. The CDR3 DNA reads TGTGCCAGCAGACTAACCACCGGGACTAGCGATCAATTTCGACGGGTGACAGATACGCAGTATTTT. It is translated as CASRLTTGTSDQFRRVTDTQYF.

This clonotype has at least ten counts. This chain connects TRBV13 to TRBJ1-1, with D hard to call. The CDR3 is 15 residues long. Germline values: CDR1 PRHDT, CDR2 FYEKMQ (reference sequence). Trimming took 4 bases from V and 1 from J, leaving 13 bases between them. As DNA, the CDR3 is TGTGCCAGCAGCTCTTATCGGCGGGCGAACACTGAAGCTTTCTTT. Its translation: CASSSYRRANTEAFF.

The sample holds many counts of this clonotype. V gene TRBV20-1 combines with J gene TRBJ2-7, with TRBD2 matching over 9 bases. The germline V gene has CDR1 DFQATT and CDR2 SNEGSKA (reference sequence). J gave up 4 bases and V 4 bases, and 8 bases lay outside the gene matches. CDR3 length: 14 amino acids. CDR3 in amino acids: CSATIAGVSYEQYF. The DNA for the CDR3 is TGCAGTGCTACTATAGCGGGAGTTAGTTACGAGCAGTACTTC.

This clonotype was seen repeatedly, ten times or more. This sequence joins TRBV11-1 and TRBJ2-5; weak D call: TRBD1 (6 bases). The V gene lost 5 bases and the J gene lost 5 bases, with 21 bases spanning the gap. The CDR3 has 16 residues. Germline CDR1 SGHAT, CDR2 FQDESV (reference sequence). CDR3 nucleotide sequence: TGTGCCAGCAGCCCCACGGGACACTCTTTCTTGGAGACCCAGTACTTC. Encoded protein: CASSPTGHSFLETQYF.

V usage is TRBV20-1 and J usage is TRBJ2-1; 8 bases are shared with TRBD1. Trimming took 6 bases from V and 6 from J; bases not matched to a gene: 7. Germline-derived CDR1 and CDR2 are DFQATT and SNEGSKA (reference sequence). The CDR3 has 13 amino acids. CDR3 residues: CSAPGGRTNEQFF. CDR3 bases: TGCAGTGCGCCAGGGGGCCGTACCAATGAGCAGTTCTTC.

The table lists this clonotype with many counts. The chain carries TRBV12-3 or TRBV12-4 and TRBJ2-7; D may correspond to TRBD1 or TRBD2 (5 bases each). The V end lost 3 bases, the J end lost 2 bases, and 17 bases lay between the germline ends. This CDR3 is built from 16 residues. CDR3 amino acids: CASSFQAATATYEQYF. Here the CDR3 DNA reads TGTGCCAGCAGTTTTCAAGCGGCGACAGCGACCTACGAGCAGTACTTC.

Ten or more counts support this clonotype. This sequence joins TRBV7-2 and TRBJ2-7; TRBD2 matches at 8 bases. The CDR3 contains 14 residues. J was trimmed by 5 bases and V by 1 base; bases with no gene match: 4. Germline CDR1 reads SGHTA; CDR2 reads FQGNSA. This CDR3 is CASSLERGSDEQYF. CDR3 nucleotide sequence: TGTGCCAGCAGCTTAGAGCGGGGGAGCGACGAGCAGTACTTC.

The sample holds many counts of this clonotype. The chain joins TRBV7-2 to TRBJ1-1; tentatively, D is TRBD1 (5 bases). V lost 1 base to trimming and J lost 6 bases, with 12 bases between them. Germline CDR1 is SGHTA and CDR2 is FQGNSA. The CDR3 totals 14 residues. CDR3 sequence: CASSLGDRASEAFF. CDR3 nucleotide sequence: TGTGCCAGCAGCTTAGGGGACCGGGCCTCTGAAGCTTTCTTT.

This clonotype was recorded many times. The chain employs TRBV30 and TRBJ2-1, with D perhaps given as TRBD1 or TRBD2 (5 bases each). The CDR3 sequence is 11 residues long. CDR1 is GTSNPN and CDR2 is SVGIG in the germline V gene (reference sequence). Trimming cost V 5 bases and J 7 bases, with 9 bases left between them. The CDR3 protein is CAWAWGNEQFF. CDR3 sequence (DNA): TGTGCCTGGGCCTGGGGGAATGAGCAGTTCTTC. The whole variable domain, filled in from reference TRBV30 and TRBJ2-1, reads SQTIHQWPATLVQPVGSPLSLECTVEGTSNPNLYWYRQAAGRGLQLLFYSVGIGQISSEVPQNLSASRPQDRQFILSSKKLLLSDSGFYLCAWAWGNEQFFGPGTRLTVL.

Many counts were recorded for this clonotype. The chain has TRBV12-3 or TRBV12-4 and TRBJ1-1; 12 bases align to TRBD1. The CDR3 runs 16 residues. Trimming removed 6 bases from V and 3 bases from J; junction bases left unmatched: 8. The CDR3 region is CASSPGTGGIDTEAFF. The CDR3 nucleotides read TGTGCCAGCAGCCCCGGGACAGGGGGCATAGACACTGAAGCTTTCTTT.

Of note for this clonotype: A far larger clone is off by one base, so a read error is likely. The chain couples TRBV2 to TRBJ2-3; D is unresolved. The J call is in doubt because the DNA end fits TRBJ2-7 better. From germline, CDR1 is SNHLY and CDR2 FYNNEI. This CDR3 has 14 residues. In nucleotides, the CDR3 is TGTGCCAGCAGTGTAGCATCCAGCTCCTACGAGCAGTACTTC. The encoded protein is CASSVASSSYEQYF.

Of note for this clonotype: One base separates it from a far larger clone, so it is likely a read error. This CDR3 reads CASSLRAAGGVLDTQYF. The CDR3 DNA reads TGTGCCAGCAGCTTAAGGGCAGCGGGAGGGGTTTTGGATACGCAGTATTTT. The chain has TRBV7-3 and TRBJ2-3; 10 bases agree with TRBD2. J gave up 6 bases and V 1 base, and 10 bases lay outside the gene matches. The CDR3 runs to 17 residues. Germline V gene sequence: CDR1 SGHTA, CDR2 FQGTGA.

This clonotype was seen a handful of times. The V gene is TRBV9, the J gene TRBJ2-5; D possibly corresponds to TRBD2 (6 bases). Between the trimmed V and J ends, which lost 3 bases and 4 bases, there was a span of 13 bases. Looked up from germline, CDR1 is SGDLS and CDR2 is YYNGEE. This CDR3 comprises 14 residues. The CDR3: CASSERLEVETQYF. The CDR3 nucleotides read TGTGCCAGCAGCGAACGACTAGAGGTAGAGACCCAGTACTTC.

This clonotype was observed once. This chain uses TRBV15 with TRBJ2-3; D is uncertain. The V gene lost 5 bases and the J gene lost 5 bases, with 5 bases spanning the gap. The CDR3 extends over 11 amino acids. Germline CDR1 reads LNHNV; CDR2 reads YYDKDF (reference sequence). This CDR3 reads CATSGLDTQYF. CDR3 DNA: TGTGCCACCAGCGGCTTAGATACGCAGTATTTT.

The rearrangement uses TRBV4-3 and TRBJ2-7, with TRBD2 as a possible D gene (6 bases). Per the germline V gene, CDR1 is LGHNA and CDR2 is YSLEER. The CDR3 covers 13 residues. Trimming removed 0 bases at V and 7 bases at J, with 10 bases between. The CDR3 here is CASSQDRLAEQYF. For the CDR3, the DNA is TGCGCCAGCAGCCAAGATCGGCTAGCGGAGCAGTACTTC.

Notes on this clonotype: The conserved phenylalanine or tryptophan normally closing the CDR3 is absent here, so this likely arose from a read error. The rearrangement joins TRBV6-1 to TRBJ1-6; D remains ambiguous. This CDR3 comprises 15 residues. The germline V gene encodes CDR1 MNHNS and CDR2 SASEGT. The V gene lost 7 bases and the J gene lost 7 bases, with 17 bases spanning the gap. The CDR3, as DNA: TGTGCCAGCACGCATCCGGGTGGGCCAAATTCACCCCTCCACCTT. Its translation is CASTHPGGPNSPLHL.

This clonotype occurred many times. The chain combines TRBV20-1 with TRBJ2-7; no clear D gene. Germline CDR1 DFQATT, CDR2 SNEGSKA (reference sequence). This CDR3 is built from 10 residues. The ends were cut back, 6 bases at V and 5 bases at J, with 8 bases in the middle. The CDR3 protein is CSATLNEQYF. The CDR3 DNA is TGCAGTGCCACGCTTAACGAGCAGTACTTC.

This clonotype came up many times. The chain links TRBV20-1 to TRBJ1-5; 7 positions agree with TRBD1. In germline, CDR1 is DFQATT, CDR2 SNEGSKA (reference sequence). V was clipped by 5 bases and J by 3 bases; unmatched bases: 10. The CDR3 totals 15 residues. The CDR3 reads CSAPQVTGFNQPQHF. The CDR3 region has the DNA TGCAGTGCTCCCCAAGTGACAGGGTTCAATCAGCCCCAGCATTTT.

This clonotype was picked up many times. The chain's CDR3 is CAISPDPVGYTF. In nucleotides, the CDR3 is TGTGCCATCAGTCCTGACCCGGTCGGCTACACCTTC. This rearrangement joins TRBV10-3 to TRBJ1-2; D remains unclear. The germline gives CDR1 ENHRY, CDR2 SYGVKD. The CDR3 runs 12 residues. Between the trimmed V and J ends, which lost 5 bases and 8 bases, there was a span of 12 bases.

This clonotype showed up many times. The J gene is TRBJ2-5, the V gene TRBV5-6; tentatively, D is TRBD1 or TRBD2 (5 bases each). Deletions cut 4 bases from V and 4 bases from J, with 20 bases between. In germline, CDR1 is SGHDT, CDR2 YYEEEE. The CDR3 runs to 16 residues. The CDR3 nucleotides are TGTGCCAGCAGCATTTACCGGGACCCTAGGGGAGAGACCCAGTACTTC. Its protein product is CASSIYRDPRGETQYF.

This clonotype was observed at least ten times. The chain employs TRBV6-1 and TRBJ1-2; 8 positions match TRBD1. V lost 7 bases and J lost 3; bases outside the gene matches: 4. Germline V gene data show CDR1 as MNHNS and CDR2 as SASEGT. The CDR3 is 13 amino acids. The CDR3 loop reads CASIGQGYYGYTF. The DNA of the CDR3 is TGTGCCAGCATCGGACAGGGCTACTATGGCTACACCTTC.